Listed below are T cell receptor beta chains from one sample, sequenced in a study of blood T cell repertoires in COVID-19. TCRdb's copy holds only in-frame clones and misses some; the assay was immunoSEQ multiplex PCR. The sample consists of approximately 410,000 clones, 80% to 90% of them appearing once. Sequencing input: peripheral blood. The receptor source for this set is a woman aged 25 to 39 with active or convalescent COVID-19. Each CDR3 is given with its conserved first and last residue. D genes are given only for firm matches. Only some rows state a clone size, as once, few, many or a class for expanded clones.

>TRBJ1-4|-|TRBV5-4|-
CASSLSSFVRNPTNEKLFF
TGTGCCAGCAGCTTATCGAGCTTTGTACGCAACCCAACTAATGAAAAACTGTTTTTT
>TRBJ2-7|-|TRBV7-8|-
CASSLTAGEQYF
TGTGCCAGCAGCTTAACTGCGGGCGAGCAGTACTTC
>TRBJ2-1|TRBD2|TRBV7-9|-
CASSPRVAGAPYNEQFF
TGTGCCAGCAGCCCACGGGTAGCGGGGGCCCCTTACAATGAGCAGTTCTTC
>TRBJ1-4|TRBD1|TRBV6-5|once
CATSGTGIEKLFF
TGTGCCACCTCCGGGACAGGGATTGAAAAACTGTTTTTT
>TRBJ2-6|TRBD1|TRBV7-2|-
CASSPTGTGANVLTF
TGTGCCAGCAGCCCGACAGGGACTGGGGCCAACGTCCTGACTTTC
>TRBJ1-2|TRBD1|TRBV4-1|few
CASSQDYRGYGYTF
TGCGCCAGCAGCCAAGACTACAGGGGCTATGGCTACACCTTC
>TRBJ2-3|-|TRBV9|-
CASSPSGSVLDTQYF
TGTGCCAGCAGCCCCTCCGGGAGTGTTTTAGATACGCAGTATTTT
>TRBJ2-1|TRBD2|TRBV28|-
CASSLFGGSSYNEQFF
TGTGCCAGCAGTTTATTCGGGGGGAGCTCCTACAATGAGCAGTTCTTC
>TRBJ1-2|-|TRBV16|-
CASSQQGYGYTF
TGTGCCAGCAGCCAGCAGGGCTATGGCTACACCTTC
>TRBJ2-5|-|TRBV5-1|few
CASSSSNSGLQETQYF
TGCGCCAGCAGCTCGTCGAACAGCGGACTACAAGAGACCCAGTACTTC
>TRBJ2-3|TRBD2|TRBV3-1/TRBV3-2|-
CASSQDKREGLDTQYF
TGTGCCAGCAGCCAAGATAAGCGGGAGGGTTTGGATACGCAGTATTTT
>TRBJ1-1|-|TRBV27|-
CASSPLVRSEAFF
TGTGCCAGCAGTCCACTGGTACGTTCTGAAGCTTTCTTT
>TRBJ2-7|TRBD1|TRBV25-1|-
CASSESKGAQDEQYF
TGTGCCAGCAGTGAATCTAAGGGGGCGCAAGATGAGCAGTACTTC
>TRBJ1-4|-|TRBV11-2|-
CASSPAQGLKLFF
TGTGCCAGCAGCCCGGCCCAGGGGCTAAAACTGTTTTTT
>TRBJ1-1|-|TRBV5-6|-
CASSLYTQNTEAFF
TGTGCCAGCAGCTTATACACCCAGAACACTGAAGCTTTCTTT
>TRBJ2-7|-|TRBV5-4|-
CASTPSGEALREQYF
TGTGCCAGCACCCCCTCCGGAGAGGCACTGAGGGAGCAGTACTTC
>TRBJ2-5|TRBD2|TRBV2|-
CASSEGLAGIETQYF
TGTGCCAGCAGTGAAGGACTAGCGGGAATAGAGACCCAGTACTTC
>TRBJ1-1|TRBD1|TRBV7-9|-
CASSTGRGQDTEAFF
TGTGCCAGCAGCACGGGCAGGGGGCAGGACACTGAAGCTTTCTTT
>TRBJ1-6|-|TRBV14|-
CASSQEGARGSPLHF
TGTGCCAGCAGCCAAGAAGGGGCGCGGGGTTCACCCCTCCACTTT
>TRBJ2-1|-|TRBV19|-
CASSIDRTRSVYNEQFF
TGTGCCAGTAGTATAGATCGCACTAGGTCAGTCTACAATGAGCAGTTCTTC
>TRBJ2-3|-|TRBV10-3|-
CAISMGASDTQYF
TGTGCCATCAGCATGGGGGCGTCGGATACGCAGTATTTT
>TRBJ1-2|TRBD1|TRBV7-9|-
CASSPTGGAVGYTF
TGTGCCAGCAGCCCGACAGGGGGCGCGGTTGGCTACACCTTC
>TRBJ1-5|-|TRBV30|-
CAWSVFRGRGNQPQHF
TGTGCCTGGAGTGTATTCCGGGGAAGGGGCAATCAGCCCCAGCATTTT
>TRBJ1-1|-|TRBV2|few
CASSYYTIDYTEAFF
TGTGCCAGCAGTTATTATACGATCGACTACACTGAAGCTTTCTTT
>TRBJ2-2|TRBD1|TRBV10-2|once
CASRETGGANTGELFF
TGCGCCAGCCGAGAGACAGGGGGCGCGAACACCGGGGAGCTGTTTTTT
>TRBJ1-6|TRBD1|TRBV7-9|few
CASSSQGGIGVHHSPLHF
TGTGCCAGCAGCTCACAGGGGGGCATTGGCGTACATCATTCACCCCTCCACTTT
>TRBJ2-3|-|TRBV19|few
CASSNKGTGVDTQYF
TGTGCCAGTAGTAATAAGGGGACGGGGGTAGATACGCAGTATTTT
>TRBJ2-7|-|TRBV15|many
CATSREREPYYEQYF
TGTGCCACCAGCAGAGAAAGGGAGCCCTACTACGAGCAGTACTTC
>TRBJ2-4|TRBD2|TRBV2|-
CASSGLAQNQYF
TGTGCCAGCAGTGGACTAGCGCAAAATCAGTACTTC
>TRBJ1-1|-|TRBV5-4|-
CASSLTVNTEAFF
TGTGCCAGCAGCCTGACAGTGAACACTGAAGCTTTCTTT
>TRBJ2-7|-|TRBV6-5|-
CASNRRVSNEQYF
TGTGCCAGTAATCGCAGGGTAAGCAACGAGCAGTACTTC
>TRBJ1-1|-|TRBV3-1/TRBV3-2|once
CASSETLNTEAFF
TGTGCCAGCAGCGAGACTCTGAACACTGAAGCTTTCTTT
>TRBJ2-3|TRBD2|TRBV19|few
CASKVTGGGTDTQYF
TGTGCCAGTAAAGTGACGGGAGGCGGCACAGATACGCAGTATTTT
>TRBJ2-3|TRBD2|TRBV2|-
CASNPNLAGGRTDTQYF
TGTGCCAGCAATCCCAACCTAGCGGGGGGACGCACAGATACGCAGTATTTT
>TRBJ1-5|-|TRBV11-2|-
CASSLVDGQPQHF
TGTGCCAGCAGCTTAGTAGACGGGCAGCCCCAGCATTTT
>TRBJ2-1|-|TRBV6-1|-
CASSELAGSDEQFF
TGTGCCAGCAGTGAACTCGCAGGGTCGGATGAGCAGTTCTTC
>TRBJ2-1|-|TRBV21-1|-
CASSKDGTRPNEQFF
TGTGCCAGCAGCAAAGATGGGACTAGGCCCAATGAGCAGTTCTTC
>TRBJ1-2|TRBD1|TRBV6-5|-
CASSNNRGPEGGYTF
TGTGCCAGCAGTAATAACAGGGGGCCCGAAGGCGGCTACACCTTC
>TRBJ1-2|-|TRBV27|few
CASGTRQASSHRDGYTF
TGTGCCAGCGGTACCAGACAGGCCTCAAGCCACAGGGATGGCTACACCTTC
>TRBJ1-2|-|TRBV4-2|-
CASSQEETGLGYGYTF
TGTGCCAGCAGCCAAGAAGAAACAGGGTTAGGATATGGCTACACCTTC
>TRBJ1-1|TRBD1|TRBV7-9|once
CASSLLSGGRNTEAFF
TGTGCCAGCAGCTTATTGTCAGGGGGCCGGAACACTGAAGCTTTCTTT
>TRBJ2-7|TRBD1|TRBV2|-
CASSDDRGSYEQYF
TGTGCCAGCAGTGATGACAGGGGCTCCTACGAGCAGTACTTC
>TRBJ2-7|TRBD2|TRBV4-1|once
CASRLAGGRSYEQYF
TGCGCCAGCAGGTTGGCGGGGGGCCGCTCCTACGAGCAGTACTTC
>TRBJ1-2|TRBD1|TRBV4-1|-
CASSLGTGSGYTF
TGCGCCAGCAGCCTCGGGACAGGGAGTGGCTACACCTTC
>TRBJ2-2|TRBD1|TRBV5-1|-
CASSPSPGTGSGELFF
TGCGCCAGCAGCCCAAGTCCCGGGACAGGGTCCGGGGAGCTGTTTTTT
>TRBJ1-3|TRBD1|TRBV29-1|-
CSVRATGDGNTIYF
TGCAGCGTGAGGGCAACAGGGGACGGAAACACCATATATTTT